This paragraph covers one T cell receptor (beta chain) sequence. The antigen remains unidentified. This specimen belongs to a study of beta chain features in type 1 diabetes. The study's findings and limits: The study found fewer insertions and more deletions at VDJ junctions in type 1 diabetes patients. Moderate but significant shortening of TCRB CDR3s was recorded in all four CD4+ subsets from Type 1 diabetes patients.

Every isolated RNA sample was fully reverse transcribed, so sequencing captured expressed TCRB transcripts. The table came from immunoSEQ multiplex PCR; TCRdb's copy has only in-frame clones and leaves some out. This sample has a few hundred thousand clones, with roughly 17% found just once. V lost 4 bases and J lost 2; bases outside the gene matches: 7. This CDR3 has 16 amino acids. Germline lookup yields CDR1 LGHNA and CDR2 YNFKEQ. Each of the sorted populations had a purity greater than 98%. This clonotype was sampled from a man aged 30-40 years with type 1 diabetes. The specimen sequenced was naive CD4+ T cells from blood. V usage is TRBV4-2 and J usage is TRBJ2-1; 8 nucleotides agree with TRBD1. The CDR3 region has the DNA TGTGCCAGCAGCCGCGCCCAGGGGGCAACCTACAATGAGCAGTTCTTC. Encoded protein: CASSRAQGATYNEQFF.